This TCR beta chain was recorded in a study of blood T cell repertoires in COVID-19. Concerning this clone itself: The same CDR3 also results from other DNA sequences found in this sample.

Clones were sequenced by immunoSEQ multiplex PCR, and TCRdb holds only the in-frame ones, with some missing. The sample includes approximately 300,000 clones, roughly 90% of them seen just once. This sequence was found in a woman in her 30s who had been exposed to COVID-19. The sample comprised PBMCs or T cells enriched from blood (not recorded which).

CDR3 protein: CASSLVVNTEAFF. CDR3 DNA sequence: TGTGCCAGCAGCTTAGTAGTGAACACTGAAGCTTTCTTT. The chain carries TRBV7-2 and TRBJ1-1, with D unresolved. The CDR3 totals 13 residues. From germline, CDR1 is SGHTA and CDR2 FQGNSA. V was pared by 1 base and J by 0 bases, with 3 bases between.